The rows below give T cell receptor beta chains drawn from one sample of a study of sequential checkpoint blockade in melanoma. Using immunoSEQ multiplex PCR, the repertoire was profiled, and TCRdb retains in-frame clones only, with some absent. This table holds some 14,000 clones, under 65% found once. Sample: CD8+ T cells sorted from blood (inferred from file names), taken from a patient given nivolumab and ipilimumab in sequence. Source of these receptors: a human donor with melanoma. The CDR3 runs from the conserved cysteine through the conserved F or W.

CDR3	V	J	length
CASSSAGGSYEQYF	TRBV7-8	TRBJ2-7	14
CASSQGEFSGNTIYF	TRBV14	TRBJ1-3	15
CASSLASGGFSYNEQFF	TRBV7-9	TRBJ2-1	17
CASSPFLGTSGRETQYF	TRBV14	TRBJ2-5	17
CASSFPGQGDTEAFF	TRBV28	TRBJ1-1	15
CAWSVAPGQGTDTQYF	TRBV30	TRBJ2-3	16
CASSLGQGFYNEQFF	TRBV11-2	TRBJ2-1	15
CASSLSLATNYGYTF	TRBV7-8	TRBJ1-2	15
CASSLVPLGTTNEQFF	TRBV7-9	TRBJ2-1	16
CASSYDQGYGYTF	TRBV6-6	TRBJ1-2	13
CASSLTGTGEFNQPQHF	TRBV4-1	TRBJ1-5	17
CASSYGRGTGELFF	TRBV6-1	TRBJ2-2	14
CASSYSRQWLQPQHF	TRBV6-6	TRBJ1-5	15
CASSSDSLSGQETQYF	TRBV7-2	TRBJ2-5	16
CASSLGALGTQYF	TRBV7-9	TRBJ2-3	13
CASTGGAGLTQETQYF	TRBV27	TRBJ2-5	16
CASSYISGTGAHEQYF	TRBV27	TRBJ2-7	16
CASSPGDHGGYTF	TRBV7-6	TRBJ1-2	13
CAWSGGGTTTYEQYF	TRBV30	TRBJ2-7	15
CASSLMRGTEAFF	TRBV27	TRBJ1-1	13
CASSPGQGDTGELFF	TRBV7-9	TRBJ2-2	15
CAWTWGTVNTEAFF	TRBV30	TRBJ1-1	14
CASSYSTRATGELFF	TRBV6-6	TRBJ2-2	15
CSAKLAGAQETQYF	TRBV29-1	TRBJ2-5	14
CAQGLKGAFF	TRBV30	TRBJ1-1	10
CASSFPSGTSGGQETQYF	TRBV28	TRBJ2-5	18
CATKMMVQQNTEAFF	TRBV6-1	TRBJ1-1	15